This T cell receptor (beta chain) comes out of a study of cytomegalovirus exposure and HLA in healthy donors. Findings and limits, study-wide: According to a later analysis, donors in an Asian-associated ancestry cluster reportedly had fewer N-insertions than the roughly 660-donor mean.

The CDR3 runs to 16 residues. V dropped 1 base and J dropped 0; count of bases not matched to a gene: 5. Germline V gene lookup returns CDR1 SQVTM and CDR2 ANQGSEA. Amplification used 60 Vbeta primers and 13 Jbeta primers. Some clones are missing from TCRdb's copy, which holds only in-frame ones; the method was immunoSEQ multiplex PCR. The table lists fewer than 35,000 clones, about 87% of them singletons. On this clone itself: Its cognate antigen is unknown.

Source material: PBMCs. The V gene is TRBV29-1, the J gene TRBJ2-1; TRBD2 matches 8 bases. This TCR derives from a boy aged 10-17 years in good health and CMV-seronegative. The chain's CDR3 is CSVEVRGGLSYNEQFF. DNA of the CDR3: TGCAGCGTTGAAGTCCGCGGGGGGCTCTCCTACAATGAGCAGTTCTTC.